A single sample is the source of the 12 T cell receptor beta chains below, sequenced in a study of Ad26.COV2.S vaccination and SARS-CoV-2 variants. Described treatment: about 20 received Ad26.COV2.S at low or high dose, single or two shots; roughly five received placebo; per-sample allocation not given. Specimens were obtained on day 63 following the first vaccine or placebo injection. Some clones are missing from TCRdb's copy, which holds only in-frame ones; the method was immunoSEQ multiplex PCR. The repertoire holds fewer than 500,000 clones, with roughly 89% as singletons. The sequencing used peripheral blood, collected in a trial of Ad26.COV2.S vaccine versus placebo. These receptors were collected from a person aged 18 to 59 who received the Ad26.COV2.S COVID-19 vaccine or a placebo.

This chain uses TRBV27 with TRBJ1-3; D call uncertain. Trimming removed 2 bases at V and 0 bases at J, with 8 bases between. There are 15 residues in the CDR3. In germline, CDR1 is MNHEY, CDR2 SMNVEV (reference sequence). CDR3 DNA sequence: TGTGCCAGCAGTTTAAGTGGGCACTCTGGAAACACCATATATTTT. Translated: CASSLSGHSGNTIYF.

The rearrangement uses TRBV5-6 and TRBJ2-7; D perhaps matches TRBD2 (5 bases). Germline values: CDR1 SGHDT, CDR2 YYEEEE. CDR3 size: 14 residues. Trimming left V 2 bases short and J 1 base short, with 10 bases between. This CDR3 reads CASSFGRDSYEQYV. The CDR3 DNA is TGTGCCAGCAGCTTTGGACGGGATTCCTACGAGCAGTACGTC.

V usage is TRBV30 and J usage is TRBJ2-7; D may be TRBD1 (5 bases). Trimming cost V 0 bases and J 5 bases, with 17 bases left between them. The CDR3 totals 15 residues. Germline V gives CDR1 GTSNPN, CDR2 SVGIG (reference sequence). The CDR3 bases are TGTGCCTGGAGTGTACATCCAGGGTTGTTCAACGAGCAGTACTTC. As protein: CAWSVHPGLFNEQYF.

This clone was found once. CDR3 residues: CASSSGAGGYTF. In nucleotides, the CDR3 is TGTGCCAGCAGTTCAGGGGCTGGAGGCTACACCTTC. The rearrangement links TRBV7-3 to TRBJ1-2; possibly TRBD1 for D (6 bases). The CDR3 totals 12 residues. The V gene lost 6 bases and the J gene lost 8 bases, with 13 bases spanning the gap. Germline V gives CDR1 SGHTA, CDR2 FQGTGA. The full variable domain, in which reference TRBV7-3 and TRBJ1-2 provide the parts outside the CDR3, is GAGVSQTPSNKVTEKGKYVELRCDPISGHTALYWYRQSLGQGPEFLIYFQGTGAADDSGLPNDRFFAVRPEGSVSTLKIQRTERGDSAVYLCASSSGAGGYTFGSGTRLTVV.

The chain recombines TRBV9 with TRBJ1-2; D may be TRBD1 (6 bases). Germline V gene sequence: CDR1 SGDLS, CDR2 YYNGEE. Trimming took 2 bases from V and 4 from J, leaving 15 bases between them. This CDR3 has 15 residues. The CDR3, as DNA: TGTGCCAGCAGCGTTGACCACAGGGCCTTCTATGGCTACACCTTC. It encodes CASSVDHRAFYGYTF.

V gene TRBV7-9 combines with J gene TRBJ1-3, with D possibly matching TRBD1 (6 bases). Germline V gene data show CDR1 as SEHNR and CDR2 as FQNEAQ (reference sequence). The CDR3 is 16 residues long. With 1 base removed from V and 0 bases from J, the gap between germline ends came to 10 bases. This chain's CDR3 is CASSLVQGSSGNTIYF. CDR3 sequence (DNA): TGTGCCAGCAGCTTAGTCCAGGGGAGCTCTGGAAACACCATATATTTT. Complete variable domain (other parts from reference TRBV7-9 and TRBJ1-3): DTGVSQNPRHKITKRGQNVTFRCDPISEHNRLYWYRQTLGQGPEFLTYFQNEAQLEKSRLLSDRFSAERPKGSFSTLEIQRTEQGDSAMYLCASSLVQGSSGNTIYFGEGSWLTVV.

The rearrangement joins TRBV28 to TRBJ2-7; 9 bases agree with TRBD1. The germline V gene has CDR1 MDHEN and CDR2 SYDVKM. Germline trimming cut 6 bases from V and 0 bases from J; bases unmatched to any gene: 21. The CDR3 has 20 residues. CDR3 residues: CASSLNLGQGLGYSSYEQYF. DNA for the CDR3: TGTGCCAGCAGCCTTAACCTGGGACAGGGCTTAGGTTACTCCTCCTACGAGCAGTACTTC.

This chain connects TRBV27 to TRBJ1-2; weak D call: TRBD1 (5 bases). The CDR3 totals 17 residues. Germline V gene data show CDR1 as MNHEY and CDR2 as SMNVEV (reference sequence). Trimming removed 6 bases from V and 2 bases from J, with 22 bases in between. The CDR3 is CASSRVGTAAVNYGYTF. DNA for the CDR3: TGTGCCAGCAGCCGTGTAGGGACGGCCGCTGTGAACTATGGCTACACCTTC.

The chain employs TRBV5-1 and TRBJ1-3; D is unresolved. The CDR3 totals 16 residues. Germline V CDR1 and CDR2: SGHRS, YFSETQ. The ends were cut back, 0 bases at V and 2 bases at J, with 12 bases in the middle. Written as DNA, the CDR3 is TGCGCCAGCAGCTTGGGGCGGCTACCGACTGGAAACACCATATATTTT. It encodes CASSLGRLPTGNTIYF.

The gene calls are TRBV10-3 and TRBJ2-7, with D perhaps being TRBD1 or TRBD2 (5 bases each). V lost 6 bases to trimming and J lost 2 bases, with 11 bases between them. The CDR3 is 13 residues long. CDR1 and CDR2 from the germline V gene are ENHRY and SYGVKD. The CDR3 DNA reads TGTGCCATCAGCCGGGACGGAGCCTACGAGCAGTACTTC. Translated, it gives CAISRDGAYEQYF.

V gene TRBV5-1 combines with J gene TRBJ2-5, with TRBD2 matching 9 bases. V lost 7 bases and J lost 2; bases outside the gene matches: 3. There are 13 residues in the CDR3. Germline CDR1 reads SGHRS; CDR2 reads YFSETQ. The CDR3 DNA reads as TGCGCCAGCGCCAGCGGGGGGCAAGAGACCCAGTACTTC. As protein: CASASGGQETQYF.

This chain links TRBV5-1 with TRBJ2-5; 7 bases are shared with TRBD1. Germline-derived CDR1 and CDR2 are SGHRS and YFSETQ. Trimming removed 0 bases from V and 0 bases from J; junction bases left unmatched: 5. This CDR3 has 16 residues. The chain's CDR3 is CASSLVGRGYQETQYF. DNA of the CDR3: TGCGCCAGCAGCTTGGTCGGCAGGGGGTACCAAGAGACCCAGTACTTC.